A selection of T cell receptor beta chains follows, all from one sample in a study of T cell responses to AZD1222 COVID-19 vaccine. The repertoire was sequenced with immunoSEQ multiplex PCR; TCRdb's copy has only in-frame clones and lacks some. Here the sample spans 60,000 to 75,000 clones, approximately 80% being singletons. Sequencing was performed on peripheral blood, taken 28 days after the second AZD1222 dose. These receptors were collected from an adult who received the AZD1222 COVID-19 vaccine. CDR3s include the opening cysteine and the closing phenylalanine or tryptophan. The D gene is left open where the match is weak. Expanded clones get a size class; other rows say once, few or many, or leave the size out.

J,V,D,size,CDR3,DNA
TRBJ1-5,TRBV5-1,NA,NA,CASSLGGENQPQHF,TGCGCCAGCAGCTTGGGCGGGGAGAATCAGCCCCAGCATTTT
TRBJ1-1,TRBV28,TRBD1,NA,CASSPRGRGDTEAFF,TGTGCCAGCAGTCCGAGGGGGCGGGGAGACACTGAAGCTTTCTTT
TRBJ1-5,TRBV30,NA,NA,CAWSVEGNQPQHF,TGTGCCTGGAGTGTAGAGGGTAATCAGCCCCAGCATTTT
TRBJ1-2,TRBV28,NA,once,CASSLAVLANYGYTF,TGTGCCAGCAGTTTAGCTGTCTTAGCTAACTATGGCTACACCTTC
TRBJ2-6,TRBV5-6,NA,NA,CASRRTVGEAGANVLTF,TGTGCCAGCAGGAGGACAGTGGGGGAGGCTGGGGCCAACGTCCTGACTTTC
TRBJ1-5,TRBV5-4,NA,NA,CASSLDLGAGGPQHF,TGTGCCAGCAGCTTGGATTTAGGAGCGGGTGGGCCCCAGCATTTT
TRBJ1-6,TRBV7-9,NA,NA,CASSLSPVGNSPLHF,TGTGCCAGCAGCTTAAGCCCCGTAGGAAATTCACCCCTCCACTTT
TRBJ2-7,TRBV18,NA,NA,CASSDGVDSSYEQYF,TGTGCCAGCTCCGATGGGGTAGACAGCTCCTACGAGCAGTACTTC
TRBJ1-2,TRBV18,NA,NA,CASSPPSSKGPYGYTF,TGTGCCAGCTCACCTCCAAGCTCCAAGGGCCCCTATGGCTACACCTTC
TRBJ1-2,TRBV28,TRBD1,NA,CASSRSGQPLDGYTF,TGTGCCAGCAGTCGATCGGGACAGCCCCTTGATGGCTACACCTTC
TRBJ2-7,TRBV28,TRBD1,NA,CASTWGTGVYEQYF,TGTGCCAGCACCTGGGGGACAGGGGTATACGAGCAGTACTTC
TRBJ2-7,TRBV19,NA,NA,CASSPDWGADEQYF,TGTGCCAGTAGCCCCGATTGGGGTGCGGACGAGCAGTACTTC
TRBJ1-6,TRBV7-9,NA,few,CASSRKLGNNSPLHF,TGTGCCAGCAGCAGAAAGTTAGGGAATAATTCACCCCTCCACTTT
TRBJ1-2,TRBV6-5,NA,NA,CASRSGIGYTF,TGTGCCAGCAGGTCAGGGATTGGCTACACCTTC
TRBJ2-6,TRBV4-2,TRBD2,NA,CASSQGTSGGAGANVLTF,TGTGCCAGCAGCCAAGGGACTAGCGGGGGGGCTGGGGCCAACGTCCTGACTTTC
TRBJ2-7,TRBV7-2,TRBD1,NA,CASSSRTGGASEQYF,TGTGCCAGCAGCTCGAGGACAGGGGGCGCGTCCGAGCAGTACTTC
TRBJ1-2,TRBV3-1/TRBV3-2,NA,NA,CASSQVQGQGYTF,TGTGCCAGCAGCCAAGTACAGGGCCAGGGCTACACCTTC
TRBJ1-2,TRBV5-5,NA,NA,CASSLAPTGPANYGYTF,TGTGCCAGCAGCTTGGCCCCCACAGGGCCGGCGAACTATGGCTACACCTTC
TRBJ2-1,TRBV19,NA,NA,CASSMGRAHLSYNEQFF,TGTGCCAGTAGTATGGGCAGGGCCCACCTCTCCTACAATGAGCAGTTCTTC
TRBJ2-5,TRBV5-5,NA,NA,CASSLGAAQETQYF,TGTGCCAGCAGCTTGGGAGCGGCTCAAGAGACCCAGTACTTC
TRBJ1-1,TRBV7-2,NA,few,CASSSGQNTEAFF,TGTGCCAGCAGCTCCGGCCAAAACACTGAAGCTTTCTTT
TRBJ1-1,TRBV3-1/TRBV3-2,NA,few,CASSQEWNTEAFF,TGTGCCAGCAGCCAAGAGTGGAACACTGAAGCTTTCTTT
TRBJ2-1,TRBV6-5,NA,NA,CASRRSYNEQFF,TGTGCCAGCCGACGCTCCTACAATGAGCAGTTCTTC
TRBJ1-2,TRBV28,NA,once,CASSSVIYGYTF,TGTGCCAGCAGCAGCGTAATCTATGGCTACACCTTC
TRBJ1-2,TRBV5-4,TRBD1,NA,CASSVGMRDRADGYTF,TGTGCCAGCAGCGTTGGTATGAGGGACAGGGCTGATGGCTACACCTTC
TRBJ2-1,TRBV28,TRBD2,once,CASSPRFWRGSYNEQFF,TGTGCCAGCAGTCCGCGCTTTTGGCGGGGGTCCTACAATGAGCAGTTCTTC
TRBJ1-4,TRBV11-3,NA,NA,CASSLDPKSEKLFF,TGTGCCAGCAGCTTAGACCCAAAGAGTGAAAAACTGTTTTTT
TRBJ2-5,TRBV19,NA,NA,CATQLARGETQYF,TGTGCCACTCAACTAGCCCGGGGAGAGACCCAGTACTTC